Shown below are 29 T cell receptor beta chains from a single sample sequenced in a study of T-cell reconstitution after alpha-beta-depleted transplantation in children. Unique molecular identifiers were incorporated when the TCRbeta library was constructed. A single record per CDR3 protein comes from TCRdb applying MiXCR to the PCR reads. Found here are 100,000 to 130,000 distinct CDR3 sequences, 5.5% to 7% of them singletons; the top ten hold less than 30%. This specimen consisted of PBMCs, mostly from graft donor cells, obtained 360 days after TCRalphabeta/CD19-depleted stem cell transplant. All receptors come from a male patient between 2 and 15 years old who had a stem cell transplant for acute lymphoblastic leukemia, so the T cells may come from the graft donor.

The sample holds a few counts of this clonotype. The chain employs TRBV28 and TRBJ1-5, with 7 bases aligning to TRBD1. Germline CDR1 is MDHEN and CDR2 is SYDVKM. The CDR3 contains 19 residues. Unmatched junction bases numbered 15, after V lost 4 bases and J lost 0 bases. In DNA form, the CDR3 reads TGTGCCAGCAGTTACCGGGACAGACCGGCCGAGTATAGCAATCAGCCCCAGCATTTT. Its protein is CASSYRDRPAEYSNQPQHF.

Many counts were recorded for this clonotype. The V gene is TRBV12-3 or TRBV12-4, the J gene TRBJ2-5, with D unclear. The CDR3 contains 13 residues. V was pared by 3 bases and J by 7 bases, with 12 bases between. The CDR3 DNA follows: TGTGCCAGCAGTTTGGACCCCGTAAGGACCCAGTACTTC. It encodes CASSLDPVRTQYF.

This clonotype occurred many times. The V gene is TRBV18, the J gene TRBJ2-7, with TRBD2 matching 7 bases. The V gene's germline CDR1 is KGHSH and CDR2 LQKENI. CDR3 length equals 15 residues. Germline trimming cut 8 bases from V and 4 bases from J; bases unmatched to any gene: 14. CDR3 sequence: CASVTRAGSAYEQYF. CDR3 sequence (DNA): TGTGCCAGCGTCACCAGAGCGGGATCTGCTTACGAGCAGTACTTC.

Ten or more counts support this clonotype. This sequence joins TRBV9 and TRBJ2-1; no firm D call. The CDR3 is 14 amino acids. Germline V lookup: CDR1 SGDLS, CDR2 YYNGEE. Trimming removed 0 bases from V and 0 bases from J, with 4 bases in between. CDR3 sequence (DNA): TGTGCCAGCAGCGTAGAACTCTCCTACAATGAGCAGTTCTTC. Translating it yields CASSVELSYNEQFF.

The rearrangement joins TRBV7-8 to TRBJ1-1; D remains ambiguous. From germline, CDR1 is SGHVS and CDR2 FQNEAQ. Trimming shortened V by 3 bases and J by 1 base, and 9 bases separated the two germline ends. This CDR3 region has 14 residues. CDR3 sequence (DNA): TGTGCCAGCAGCTTTTGGGAGTCGAACACTGAAGCTTTCTTT. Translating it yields CASSFWESNTEAFF.

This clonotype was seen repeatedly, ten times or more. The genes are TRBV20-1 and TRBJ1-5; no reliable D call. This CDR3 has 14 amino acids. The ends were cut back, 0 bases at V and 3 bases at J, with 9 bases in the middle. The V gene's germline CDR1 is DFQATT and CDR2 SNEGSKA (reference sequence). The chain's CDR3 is CSARDHRDNQPQHF. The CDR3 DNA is TGCAGTGCTAGAGATCATAGGGACAATCAGCCCCAGCATTTT.

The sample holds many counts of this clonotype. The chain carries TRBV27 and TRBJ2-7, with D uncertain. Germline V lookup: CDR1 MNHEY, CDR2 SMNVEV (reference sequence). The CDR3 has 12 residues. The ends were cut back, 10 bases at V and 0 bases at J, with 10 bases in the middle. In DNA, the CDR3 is TGTGCCACCACGGGCTCCTCCTACGAGCAGTACTTC. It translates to CATTGSSYEQYF.

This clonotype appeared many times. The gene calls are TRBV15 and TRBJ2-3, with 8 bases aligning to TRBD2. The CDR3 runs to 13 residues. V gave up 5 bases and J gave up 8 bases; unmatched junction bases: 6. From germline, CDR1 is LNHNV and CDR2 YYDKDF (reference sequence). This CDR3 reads CATSYSRGGTQYF. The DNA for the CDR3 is TGTGCCACCAGCTATTCCCGGGGGGGTACGCAGTATTTT.

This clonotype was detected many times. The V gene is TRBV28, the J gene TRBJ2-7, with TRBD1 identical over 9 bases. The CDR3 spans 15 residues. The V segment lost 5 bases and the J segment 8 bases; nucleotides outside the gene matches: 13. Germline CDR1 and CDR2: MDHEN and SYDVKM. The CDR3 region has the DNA TGTGCCAGCAGTCTCAACCGGGACAGGGTTGTCAAGCAGTACTTC. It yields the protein CASSLNRDRVVKQYF. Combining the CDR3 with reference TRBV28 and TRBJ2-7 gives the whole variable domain DVKVTQSSRYLVKRTGEKVFLECVQDMDHENMFWYRQDPGLGLRLIYFSYDVKMKEKGDIPEGYSVSREKKERFSLILESASTNQTSMYLCASSLNRDRVVKQYFGPGTRLTVT.

In nucleotides, the CDR3 is TGCGCCAGCAGCCAAGCTACTTACACCGGGGAGCTGTTTTTT. Protein product: CASSQATYTGELFF. The rearrangement joins TRBV4-3 to TRBJ2-2; D unclear. V dropped 1 base and J dropped 3 bases, with 6 bases sitting between them. The germline gives CDR1 LGHNA, CDR2 YSLEER. This CDR3 contains 14 residues.

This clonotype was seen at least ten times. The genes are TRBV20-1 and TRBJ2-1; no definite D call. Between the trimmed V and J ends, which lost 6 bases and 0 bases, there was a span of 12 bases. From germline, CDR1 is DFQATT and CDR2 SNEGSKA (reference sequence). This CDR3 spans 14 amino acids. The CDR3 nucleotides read TGCAGTGCATGGATACCCAGCTCCTACAATGAGCAGTTCTTC. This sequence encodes CSAWIPSSYNEQFF.

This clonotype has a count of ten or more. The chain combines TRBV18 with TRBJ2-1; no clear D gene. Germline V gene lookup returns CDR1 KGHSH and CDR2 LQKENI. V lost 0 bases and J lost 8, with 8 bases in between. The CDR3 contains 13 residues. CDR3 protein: CASSPPTIDEQFF. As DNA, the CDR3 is TGTGCCAGCTCACCACCGACCATCGATGAGCAGTTCTTC.

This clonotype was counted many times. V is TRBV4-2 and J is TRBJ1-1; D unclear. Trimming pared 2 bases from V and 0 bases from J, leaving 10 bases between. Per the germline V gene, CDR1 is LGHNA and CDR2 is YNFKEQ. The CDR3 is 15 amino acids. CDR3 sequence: CASSQYSTVNTEAFF. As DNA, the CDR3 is TGTGCCAGCAGCCAATATTCAACAGTGAACACTGAAGCTTTCTTT.

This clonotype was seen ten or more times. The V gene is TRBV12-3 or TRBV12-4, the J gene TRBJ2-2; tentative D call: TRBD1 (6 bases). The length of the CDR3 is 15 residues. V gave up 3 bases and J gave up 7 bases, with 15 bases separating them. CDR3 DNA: TGTGCCAGCAGTTTGACGGCAGGGGCGGGCGGGGAGCTGTTTTTT. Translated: CASSLTAGAGGELFF.

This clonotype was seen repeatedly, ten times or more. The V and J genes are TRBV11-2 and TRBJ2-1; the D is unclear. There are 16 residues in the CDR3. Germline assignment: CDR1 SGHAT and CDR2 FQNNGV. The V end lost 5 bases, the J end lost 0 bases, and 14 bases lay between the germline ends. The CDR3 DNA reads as TGTGCCAGCAGCCCTTACGGGTATAGCTCCTACAATGAGCAGTTCTTC. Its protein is CASSPYGYSSYNEQFF.

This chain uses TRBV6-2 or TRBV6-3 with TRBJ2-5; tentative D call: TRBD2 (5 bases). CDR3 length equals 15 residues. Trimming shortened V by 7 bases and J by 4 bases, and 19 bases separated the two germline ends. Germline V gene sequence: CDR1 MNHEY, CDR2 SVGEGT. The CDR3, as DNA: TGTGCCAGCACCCTAGGACTGGATCCACGAGAGACCCAGTACTTC. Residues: CASTLGLDPRETQYF.

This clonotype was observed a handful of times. The CDR3 nucleotides are TGTGCCAGCAGTTCCATGGAGGGCAGGGGCCCCGACTACGAGCAGTACTTC. Its protein is CASSSMEGRGPDYEQYF. The V and J genes are TRBV28 and TRBJ2-7, with D possibly called TRBD1 or TRBD2 (6 bases each). V dropped 4 bases and J dropped 3 bases, with 22 bases sitting between them. The CDR3 runs 17 residues. CDR1 and CDR2 from the germline V gene are MDHEN and SYDVKM.

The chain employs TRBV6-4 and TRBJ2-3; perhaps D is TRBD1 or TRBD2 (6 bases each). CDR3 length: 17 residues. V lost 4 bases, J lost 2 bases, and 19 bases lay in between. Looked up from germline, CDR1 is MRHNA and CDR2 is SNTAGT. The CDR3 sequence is CASSGRGTPPTTDTQYF. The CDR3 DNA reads TGTGCCAGCAGTGGCCGGGGGACACCTCCAACCACAGATACGCAGTATTTT.

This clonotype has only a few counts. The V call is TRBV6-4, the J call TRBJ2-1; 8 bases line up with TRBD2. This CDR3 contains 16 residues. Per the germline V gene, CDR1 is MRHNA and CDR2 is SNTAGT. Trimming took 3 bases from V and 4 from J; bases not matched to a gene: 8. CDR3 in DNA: TGTGCCAGCAGTGAAACAGCGGGAGTTTCGTACAATGAGCAGTTCTTC. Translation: CASSETAGVSYNEQFF.

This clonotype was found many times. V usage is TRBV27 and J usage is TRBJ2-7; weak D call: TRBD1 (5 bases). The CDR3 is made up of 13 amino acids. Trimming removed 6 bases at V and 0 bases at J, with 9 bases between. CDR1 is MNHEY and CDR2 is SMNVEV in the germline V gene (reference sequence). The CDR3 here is CASRRGSSYEQYF. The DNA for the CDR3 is TGTGCCAGCAGAAGGGGCAGCTCCTACGAGCAGTACTTC.

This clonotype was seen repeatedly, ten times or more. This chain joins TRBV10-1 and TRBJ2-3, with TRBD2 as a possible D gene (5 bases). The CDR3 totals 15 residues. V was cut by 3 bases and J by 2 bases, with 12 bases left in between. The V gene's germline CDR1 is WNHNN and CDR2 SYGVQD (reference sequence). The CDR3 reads CASSEFRGYTDTQYF. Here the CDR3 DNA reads TGCGCCAGCAGTGAATTCCGGGGATACACAGATACGCAGTATTTT.

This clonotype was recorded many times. The CDR3 region is CASSHPFGGGPDTQYF. CDR3 DNA sequence: TGCGCCAGCAGCCACCCTTTCGGAGGCGGCCCAGATACGCAGTATTTT. The chain joins TRBV4-3 to TRBJ2-3, with D possibly TRBD2 on 5 matching bases. V was trimmed by 3 bases and J by 4 bases, leaving 17 bases between them. The germline V gene encodes CDR1 LGHNA and CDR2 YSLEER. The CDR3 spans 16 residues.

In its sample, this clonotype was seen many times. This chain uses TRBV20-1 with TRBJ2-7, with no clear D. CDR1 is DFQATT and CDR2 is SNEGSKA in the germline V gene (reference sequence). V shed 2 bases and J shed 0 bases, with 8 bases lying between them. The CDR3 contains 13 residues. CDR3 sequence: CSARSSLSYEQYF. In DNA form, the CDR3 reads TGCAGTGCTAGAAGTAGCCTCTCCTACGAGCAGTACTTC.

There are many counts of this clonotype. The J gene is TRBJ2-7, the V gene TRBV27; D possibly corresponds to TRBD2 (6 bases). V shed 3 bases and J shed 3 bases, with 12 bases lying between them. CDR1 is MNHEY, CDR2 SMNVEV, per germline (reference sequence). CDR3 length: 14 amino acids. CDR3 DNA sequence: TGTGCCAGCAGTTTCGGAGGGTCCCTCTACGAGCAGTACTTC. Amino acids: CASSFGGSLYEQYF.

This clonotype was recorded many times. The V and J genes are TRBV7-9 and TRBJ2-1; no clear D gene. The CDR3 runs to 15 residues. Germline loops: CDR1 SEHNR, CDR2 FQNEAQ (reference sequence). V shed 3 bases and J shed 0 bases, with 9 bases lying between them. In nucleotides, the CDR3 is TGTGCCAGCAGCTTGTCGATAAGCTCCTACAATGAGCAGTTCTTC. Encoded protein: CASSLSISSYNEQFF.

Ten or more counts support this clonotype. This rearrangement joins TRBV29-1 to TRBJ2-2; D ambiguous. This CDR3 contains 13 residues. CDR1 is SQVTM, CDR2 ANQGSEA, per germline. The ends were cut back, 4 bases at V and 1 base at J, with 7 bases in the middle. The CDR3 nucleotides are TGCAGCGTTGGAAGCATGAACACCGGGGAGCTGTTTTTT. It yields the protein CSVGSMNTGELFF.

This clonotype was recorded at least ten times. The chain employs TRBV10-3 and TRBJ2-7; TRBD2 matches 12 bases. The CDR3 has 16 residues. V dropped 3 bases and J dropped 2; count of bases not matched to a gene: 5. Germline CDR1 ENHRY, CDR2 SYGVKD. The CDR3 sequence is CAISDPPSGRAYEQYF. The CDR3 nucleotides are TGTGCCATCAGTGACCCCCCTAGCGGGAGGGCCTACGAGCAGTACTTC.

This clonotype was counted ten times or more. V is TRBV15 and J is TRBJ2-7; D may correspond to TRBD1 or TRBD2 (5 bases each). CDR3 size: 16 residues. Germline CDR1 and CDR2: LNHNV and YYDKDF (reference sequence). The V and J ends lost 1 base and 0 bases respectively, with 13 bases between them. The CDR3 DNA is TGTGCCACCAGCAGAGCACCGGGACGAGACTCCTACGAGCAGTACTTC. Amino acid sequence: CATSRAPGRDSYEQYF.

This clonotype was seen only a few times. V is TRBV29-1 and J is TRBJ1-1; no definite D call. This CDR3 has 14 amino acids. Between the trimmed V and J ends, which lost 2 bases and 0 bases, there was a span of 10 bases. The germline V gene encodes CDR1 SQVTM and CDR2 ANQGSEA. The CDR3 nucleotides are TGCAGCGTTGAATTCGGCAGAATGAACACTGAAGCTTTCTTT. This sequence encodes CSVEFGRMNTEAFF.